This T cell receptor (beta chain) was recovered during a study of shared clonotypes between healthy human individuals. Broader study findings: Estimated richness values were generally larger in naive subsets than in memory subsets.

Donors were healthy HIV-negative adults without recently reported acute infections or vaccinations. Only Caucasian adults living in Nashville, Tennessee served as donors. Profiled with immunoSEQ multiplex PCR; TCRdb holds only in-frame clones, not every one. The sample has around 2.1 million clones, approximately 94% seen once. Concerning this clone itself: Its matching antigen is unknown.

The specimen sequenced was naive CD4+ T cells sorted from blood. Subset in this sample: CD45RA+ positively selected. The sequence came from a man aged 18 to 29 in good health.

CDR3 sequence (DNA): TGTGCCAGCTCAGGCCCAGGGAACACTGAAGCTTTCTTT. Protein sequence: CASSGPGNTEAFF. The chain joins TRBV18 to TRBJ1-1; no reliable D call. V gave up 5 bases and J gave up 1 base, with 8 bases separating them. CDR1 KGHSH and CDR2 LQKENI come from the germline V gene. CDR3 size: 13 residues.